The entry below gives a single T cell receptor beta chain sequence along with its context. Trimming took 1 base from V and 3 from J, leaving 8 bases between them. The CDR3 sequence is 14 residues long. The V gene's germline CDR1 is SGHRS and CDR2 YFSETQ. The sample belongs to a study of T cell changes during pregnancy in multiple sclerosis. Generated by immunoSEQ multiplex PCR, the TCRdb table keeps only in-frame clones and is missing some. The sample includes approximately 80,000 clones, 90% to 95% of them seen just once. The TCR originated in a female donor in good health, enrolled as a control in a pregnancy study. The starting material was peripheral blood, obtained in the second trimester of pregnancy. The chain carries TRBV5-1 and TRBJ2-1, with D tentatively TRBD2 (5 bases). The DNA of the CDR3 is TGCGCCAGCAGCTTGACCGGGGTCTACAATGAGCAGTTCTTC. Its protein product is CASSLTGVYNEQFF.